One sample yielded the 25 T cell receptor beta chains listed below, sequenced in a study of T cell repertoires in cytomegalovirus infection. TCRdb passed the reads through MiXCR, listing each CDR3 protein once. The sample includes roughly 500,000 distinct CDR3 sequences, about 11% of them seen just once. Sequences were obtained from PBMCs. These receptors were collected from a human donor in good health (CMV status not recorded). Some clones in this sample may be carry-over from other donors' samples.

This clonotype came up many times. This chain's CDR3 is CASSPPGQGQYTQYF. The CDR3 DNA reads as TGTGCCAGCTCACCTCCGGGACAGGGGCAGTATACGCAGTATTTT. This chain connects TRBV18 to TRBJ2-3; 10 bases fit TRBD1. The J segment lost 7 bases and the V segment lost 3 bases, leaving 7 bases of the junction unmatched. CDR1 is KGHSH and CDR2 is LQKENI in the germline V gene. The CDR3 contains 15 residues.

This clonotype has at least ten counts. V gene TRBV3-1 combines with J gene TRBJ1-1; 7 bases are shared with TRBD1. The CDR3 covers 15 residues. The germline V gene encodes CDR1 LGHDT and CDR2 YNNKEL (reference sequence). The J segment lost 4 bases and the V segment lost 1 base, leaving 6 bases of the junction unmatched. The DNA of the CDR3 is TGTGCCAGCAGCCAAGGAACAGGGGTCAGCACTGAAGCTTTCTTT. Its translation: CASSQGTGVSTEAFF.

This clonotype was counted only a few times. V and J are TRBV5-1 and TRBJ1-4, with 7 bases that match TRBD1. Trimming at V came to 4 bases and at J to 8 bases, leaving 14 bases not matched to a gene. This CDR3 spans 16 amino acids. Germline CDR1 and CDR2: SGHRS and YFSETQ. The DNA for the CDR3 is TGCGCCAGCAGCCAACACCCGGGACAGTCGACAGAAAAACTGTTTTTT. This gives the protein CASSQHPGQSTEKLFF.

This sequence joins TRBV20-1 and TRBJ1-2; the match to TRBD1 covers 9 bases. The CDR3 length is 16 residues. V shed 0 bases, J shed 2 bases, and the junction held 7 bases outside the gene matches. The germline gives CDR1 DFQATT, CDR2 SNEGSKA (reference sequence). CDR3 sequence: CSARDKTGGANYGYTF. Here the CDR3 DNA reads TGCAGTGCTAGAGATAAGACAGGGGGAGCGAACTATGGCTACACCTTC.

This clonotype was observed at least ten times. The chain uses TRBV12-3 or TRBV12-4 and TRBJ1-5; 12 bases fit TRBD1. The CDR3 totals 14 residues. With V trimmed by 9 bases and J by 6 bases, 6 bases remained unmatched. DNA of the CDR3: TGTGCCAGTTCGGGACAGGGGGCTCGTCAGCCCCAGCATTTT. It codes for CASSGQGARQPQHF.

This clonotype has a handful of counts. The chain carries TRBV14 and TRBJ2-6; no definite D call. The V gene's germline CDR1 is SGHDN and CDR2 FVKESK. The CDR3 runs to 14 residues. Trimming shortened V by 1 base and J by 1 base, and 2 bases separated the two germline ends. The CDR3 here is CASSQVSGANVLTF. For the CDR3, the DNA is TGTGCCAGCAGCCAAGTGTCTGGGGCCAACGTCCTGACTTTC.

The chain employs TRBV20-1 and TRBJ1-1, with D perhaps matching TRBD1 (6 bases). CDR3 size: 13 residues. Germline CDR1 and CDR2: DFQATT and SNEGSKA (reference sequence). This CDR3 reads CCGQGYVNTEAFF. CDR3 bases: TGCTGTGGTCAGGGGTACGTGAACACTGAAGCTTTCTTT.

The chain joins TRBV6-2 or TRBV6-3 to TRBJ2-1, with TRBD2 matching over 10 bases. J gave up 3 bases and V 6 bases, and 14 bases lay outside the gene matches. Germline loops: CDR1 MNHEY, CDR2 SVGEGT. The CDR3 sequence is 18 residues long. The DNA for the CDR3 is TGTGCCAGCAGATTAAGGACTAGCGGACGTTCAGGCTACAATGAGCAGTTCTTC. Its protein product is CASRLRTSGRSGYNEQFF.

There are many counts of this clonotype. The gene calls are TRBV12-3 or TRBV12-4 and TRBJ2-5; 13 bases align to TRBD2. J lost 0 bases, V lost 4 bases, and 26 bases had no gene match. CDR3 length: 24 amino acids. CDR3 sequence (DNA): TGTGCCAGCAGTTCCGACTCTACTAGCGGGGGGGCAGTAGGGCGCGGCCGGTACCAAGAGACCCAGTACTTC. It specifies CASSSDSTSGGAVGRGRYQETQYF.

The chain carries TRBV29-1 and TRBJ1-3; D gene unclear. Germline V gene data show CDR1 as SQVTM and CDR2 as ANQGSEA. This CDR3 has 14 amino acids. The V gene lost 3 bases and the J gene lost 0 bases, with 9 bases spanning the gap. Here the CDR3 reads CSVESWGSGNTIYF. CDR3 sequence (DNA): TGCAGCGTTGAGTCTTGGGGCTCTGGAAACACCATATATTTT.

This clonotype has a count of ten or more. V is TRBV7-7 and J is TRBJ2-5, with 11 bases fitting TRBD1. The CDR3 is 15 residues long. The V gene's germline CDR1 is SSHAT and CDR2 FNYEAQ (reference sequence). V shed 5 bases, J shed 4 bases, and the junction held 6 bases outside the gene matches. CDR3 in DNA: TGTGCCAGCAGCCGGGACAGGGGGACAGGAGAGACCCAGTACTTC. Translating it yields CASSRDRGTGETQYF.

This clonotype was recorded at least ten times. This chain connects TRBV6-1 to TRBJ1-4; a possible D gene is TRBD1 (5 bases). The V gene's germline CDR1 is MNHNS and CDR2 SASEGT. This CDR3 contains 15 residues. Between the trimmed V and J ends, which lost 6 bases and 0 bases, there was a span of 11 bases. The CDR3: CASSGDVATNEKLFF. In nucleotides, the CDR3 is TGTGCCAGCAGCGGGGACGTTGCAACTAATGAAAAACTGTTTTTT.

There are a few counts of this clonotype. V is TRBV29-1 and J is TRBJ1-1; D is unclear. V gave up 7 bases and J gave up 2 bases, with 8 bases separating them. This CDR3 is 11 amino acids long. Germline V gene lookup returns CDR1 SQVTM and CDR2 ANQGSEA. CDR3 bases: TGCAGCGGTACAGAAAACACTGAAGCTTTCTTT. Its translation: CSGTENTEAFF.

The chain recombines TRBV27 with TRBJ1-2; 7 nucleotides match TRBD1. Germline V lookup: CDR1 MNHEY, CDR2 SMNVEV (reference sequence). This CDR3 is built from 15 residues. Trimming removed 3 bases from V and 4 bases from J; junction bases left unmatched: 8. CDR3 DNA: TGTGCCAGCAGTTTGTCAGGGGGAAGGCTCTATGGCTACACCTTC. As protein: CASSLSGGRLYGYTF.

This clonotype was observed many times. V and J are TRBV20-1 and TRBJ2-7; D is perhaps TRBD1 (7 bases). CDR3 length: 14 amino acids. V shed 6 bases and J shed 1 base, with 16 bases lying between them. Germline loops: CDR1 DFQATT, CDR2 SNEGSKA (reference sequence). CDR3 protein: CSAKRAGGSYEQYF. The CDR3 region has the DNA TGCAGTGCCAAGCGGGCAGGGGGATCCTACGAGCAGTACTTC.

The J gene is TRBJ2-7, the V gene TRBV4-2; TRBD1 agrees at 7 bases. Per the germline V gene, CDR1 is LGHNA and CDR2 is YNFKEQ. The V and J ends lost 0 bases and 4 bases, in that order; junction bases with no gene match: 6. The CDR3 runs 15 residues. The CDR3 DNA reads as TGTGCCAGCAGCCAAGATATGGGACAGTCGTACGAGCAGTACTTC. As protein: CASSQDMGQSYEQYF.

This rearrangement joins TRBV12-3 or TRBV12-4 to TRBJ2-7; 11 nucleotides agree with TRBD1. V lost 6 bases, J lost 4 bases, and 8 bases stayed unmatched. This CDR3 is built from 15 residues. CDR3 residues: CASSWDRGRGYEQYF. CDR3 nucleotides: TGTGCCAGCAGCTGGGACAGGGGGAGGGGATACGAGCAGTACTTC.

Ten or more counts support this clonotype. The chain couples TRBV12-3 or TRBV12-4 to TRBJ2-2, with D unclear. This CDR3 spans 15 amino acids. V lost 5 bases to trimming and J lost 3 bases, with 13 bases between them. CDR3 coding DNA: TGTGCCAGCAGTGCCTCTCGGATGTACACCGGGGAGCTGTTTTTT. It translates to CASSASRMYTGELFF.

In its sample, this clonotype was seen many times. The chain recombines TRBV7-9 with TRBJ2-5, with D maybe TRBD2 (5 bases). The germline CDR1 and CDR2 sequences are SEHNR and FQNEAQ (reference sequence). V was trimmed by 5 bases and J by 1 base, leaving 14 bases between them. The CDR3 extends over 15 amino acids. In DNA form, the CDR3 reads TGTGCCAGCAGCCCGCGCGAGGGTGCCCAAGAGACCCAGTACTTC. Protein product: CASSPREGAQETQYF. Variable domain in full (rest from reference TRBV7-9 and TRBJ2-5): DTGVSQNPRHKITKRGQNVTFRCDPISEHNRLYWYRQTLGQGPEFLTYFQNEAQLEKSRLLSDRFSAERPKGSFSTLEIQRTEQGDSAMYLCASSPREGAQETQYFGPGTRLLVL.

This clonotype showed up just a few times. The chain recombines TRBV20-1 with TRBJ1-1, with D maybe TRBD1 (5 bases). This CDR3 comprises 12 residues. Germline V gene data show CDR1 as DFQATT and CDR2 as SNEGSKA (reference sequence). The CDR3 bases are TGCGGACCGTGGAGGCAGGGAGTCAAAGCTTTCTTT. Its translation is CGPWRQGVKAFF.

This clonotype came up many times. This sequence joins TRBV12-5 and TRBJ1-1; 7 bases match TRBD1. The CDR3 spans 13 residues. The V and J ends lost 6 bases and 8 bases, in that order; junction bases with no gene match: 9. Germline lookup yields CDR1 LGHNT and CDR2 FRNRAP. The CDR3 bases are TGTGCTAGTGGGGGAAACTACAGGGGAGAAGCTTTCTTT. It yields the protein CASGGNYRGEAFF.

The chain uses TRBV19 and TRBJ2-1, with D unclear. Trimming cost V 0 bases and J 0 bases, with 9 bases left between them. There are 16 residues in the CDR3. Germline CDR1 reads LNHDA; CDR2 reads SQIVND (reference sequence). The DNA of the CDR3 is TGTGCCAGTAGTATAGATATCCGGGCCTCCTACAATGAGCAGTTCTTC. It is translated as CASSIDIRASYNEQFF.

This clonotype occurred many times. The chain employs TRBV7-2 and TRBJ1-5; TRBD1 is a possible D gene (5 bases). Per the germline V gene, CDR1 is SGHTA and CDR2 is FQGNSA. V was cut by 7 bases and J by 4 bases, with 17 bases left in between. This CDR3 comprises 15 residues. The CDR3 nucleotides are TGTGCCAGCACCCCGAGGGGCGCGGGAAATCAGCCCCAGCATTTT. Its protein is CASTPRGAGNQPQHF. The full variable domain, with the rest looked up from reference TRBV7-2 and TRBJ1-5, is GAGVSQSPSNKVTEKGKDVELRCDPISGHTALYWYRQSLGQGLEFLIYFQGNSAPDKSGLPSDRFSAERTGGSVSTLTIQRTQQEDSAVYLCASTPRGAGNQPQHFGDGTRLSIL.

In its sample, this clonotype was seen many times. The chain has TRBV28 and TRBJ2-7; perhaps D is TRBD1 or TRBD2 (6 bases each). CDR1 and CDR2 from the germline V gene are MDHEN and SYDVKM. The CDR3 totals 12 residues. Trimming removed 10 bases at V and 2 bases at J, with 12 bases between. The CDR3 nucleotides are TGTGCCACCGAGGGGGGAACCTACGAGCAGTACTTC. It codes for CATEGGTYEQYF.

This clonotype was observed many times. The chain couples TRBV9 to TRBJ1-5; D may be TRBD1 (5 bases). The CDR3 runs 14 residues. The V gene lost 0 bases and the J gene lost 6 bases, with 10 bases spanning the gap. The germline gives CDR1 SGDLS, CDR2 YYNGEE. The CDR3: CASSVGGGSQPQHF. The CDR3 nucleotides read TGTGCCAGCAGCGTAGGGGGCGGAAGTCAGCCCCAGCATTTT.